This TCR beta chain originates from a study of blood T cell repertoires in COVID-19. Sequencing was performed with immunoSEQ multiplex PCR; in TCRdb, only in-frame clones are kept and a portion is missing. The profile shows 200,000 or so clones, roughly 85% of them singletons. CDR1 MGHRA and CDR2 YSYEKL come from the germline V gene. This CDR3 comprises 15 residues. The ends were cut back, 1 base at V and 5 bases at J, with 14 bases in the middle. The sequenced sample consisted of PBMCs or T cells enriched from blood (not recorded which). The rearrangement joins TRBV4-1 to TRBJ1-2, with TRBD1 as a possible D gene (6 bases). The TCR originated in a man aged 30 to 39 who had recovered from COVID-19. CDR3: CASSQGGGVGYGYTF. The CDR3, as DNA: TGCGCCAGCAGCCAAGGAGGGGGGGTTGGGTATGGCTACACCTTC.